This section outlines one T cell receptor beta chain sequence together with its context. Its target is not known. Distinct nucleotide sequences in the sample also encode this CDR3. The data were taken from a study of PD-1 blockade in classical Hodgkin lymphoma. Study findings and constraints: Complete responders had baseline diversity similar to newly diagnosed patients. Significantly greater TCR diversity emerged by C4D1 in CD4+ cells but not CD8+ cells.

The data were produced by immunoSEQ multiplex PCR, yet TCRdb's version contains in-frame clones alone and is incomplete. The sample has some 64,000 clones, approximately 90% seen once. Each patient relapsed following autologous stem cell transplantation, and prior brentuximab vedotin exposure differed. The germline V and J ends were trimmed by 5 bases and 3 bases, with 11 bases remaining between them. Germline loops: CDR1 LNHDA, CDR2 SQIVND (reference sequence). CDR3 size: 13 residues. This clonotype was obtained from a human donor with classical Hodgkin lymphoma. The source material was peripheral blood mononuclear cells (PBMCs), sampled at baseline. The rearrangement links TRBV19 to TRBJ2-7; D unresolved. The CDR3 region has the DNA TGTGCCAGTAGTCCTCAGGTGAGCTACGAGCAGTACTTC. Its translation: CASSPQVSYEQYF.